This TCR beta chain comes out of a study of PD-1 blockade in mismatch repair-deficient tumors. The CDR3 has 16 residues. Germline V gives CDR1 MNHNY, CDR2 SVGAGI (reference sequence). Trimming pared 6 bases from V and 0 bases from J, leaving 12 bases between. Using immunoSEQ multiplex PCR, the repertoire was profiled, and TCRdb retains in-frame clones only, with some absent. The table has 100,000 to 150,000 clones, around 87% seen once. The specimen was peripheral blood, collected 44 weeks after starting pembrolizumab. The clonotype comes from an adult with mismatch repair-deficient cancer. The chain employs TRBV6-6 and TRBJ2-6; D may be TRBD1 (6 bases). In DNA, the CDR3 is TGTGCCAGCAGAATACAGGGCTACTCTGGGGCCAACGTCCTGACTTTC. This gives the protein CASRIQGYSGANVLTF.